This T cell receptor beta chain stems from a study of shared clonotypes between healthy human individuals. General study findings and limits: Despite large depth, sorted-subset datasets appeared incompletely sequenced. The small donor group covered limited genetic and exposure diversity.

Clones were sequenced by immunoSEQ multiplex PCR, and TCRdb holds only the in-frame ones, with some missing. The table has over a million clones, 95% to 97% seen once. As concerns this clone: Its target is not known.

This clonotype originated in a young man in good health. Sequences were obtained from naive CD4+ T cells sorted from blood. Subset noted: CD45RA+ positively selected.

CDR3 residues: CAISEDRGTWNEQFF. DNA of the CDR3: TGTGCCATCAGCGAAGACAGGGGGACTTGGAATGAGCAGTTCTTC. J is TRBJ2-1 and V is TRBV10-3; 9 bases are shared with TRBD1. The CDR3 loop spans 15 amino acids. Germline values: CDR1 ENHRY, CDR2 SYGVKD. Trimming cost V 6 bases and J 7 bases; bases outside gene matches: 10.